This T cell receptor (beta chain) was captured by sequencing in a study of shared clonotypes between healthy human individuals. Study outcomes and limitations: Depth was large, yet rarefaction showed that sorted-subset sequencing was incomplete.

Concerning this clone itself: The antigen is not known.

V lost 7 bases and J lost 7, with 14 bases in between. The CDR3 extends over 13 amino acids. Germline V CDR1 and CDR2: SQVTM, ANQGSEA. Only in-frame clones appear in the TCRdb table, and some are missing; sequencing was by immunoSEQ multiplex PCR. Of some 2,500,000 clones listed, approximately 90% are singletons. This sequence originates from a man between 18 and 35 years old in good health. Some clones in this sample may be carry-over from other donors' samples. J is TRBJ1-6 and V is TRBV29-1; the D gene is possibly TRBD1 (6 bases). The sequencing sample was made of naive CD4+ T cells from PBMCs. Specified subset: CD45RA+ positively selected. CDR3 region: CSAGGGENSPLHF. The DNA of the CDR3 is TGCAGCGCCGGAGGGGGGGAAAATTCACCCCTCCACTTT.